This T cell receptor (beta chain) emerged from a study of blood T cell repertoires in COVID-19. Overall study: Nucleic acid was either cDNA or gDNA, and it came from T cells, B-cell-depleted T cells, or PBMCs.

The CDR3 runs 14 residues. Per germline, CDR1 SGDLS and CDR2 YYNGEE. V was pared by 4 bases and J by 6 bases, with 3 bases of the junction left unmatched. The repertoire was sequenced with immunoSEQ multiplex PCR; TCRdb's copy has only in-frame clones and lacks some. The sample carries 150,000 to 250,000 clones, roughly four fifths recorded once. The V gene is TRBV9, the J gene TRBJ2-7, with TRBD2 matching over 14 bases. The receptor's source is a human donor with acute or convalescent COVID-19. The donor label of this sample is uncertain. Sequenced input: peripheral blood. The CDR3 coding sequence is TGTGCCAGCAGCCCGGGACTAGCGGGAGCCGAGCAGTACTTC. Amino acid sequence: CASSPGLAGAEQYF.